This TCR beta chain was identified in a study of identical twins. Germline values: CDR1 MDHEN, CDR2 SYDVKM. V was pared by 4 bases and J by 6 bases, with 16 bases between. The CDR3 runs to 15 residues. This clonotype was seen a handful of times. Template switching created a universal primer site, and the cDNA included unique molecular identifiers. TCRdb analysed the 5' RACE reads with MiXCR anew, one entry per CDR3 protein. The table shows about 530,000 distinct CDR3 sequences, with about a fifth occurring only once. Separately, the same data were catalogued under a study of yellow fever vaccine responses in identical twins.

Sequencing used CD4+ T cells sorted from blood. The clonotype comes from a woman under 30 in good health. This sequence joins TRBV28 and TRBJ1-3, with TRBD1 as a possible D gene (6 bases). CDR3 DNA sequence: TGTGCCAGCAGTTACGGGGGGCAGATTGAAAACACCATATATTTT. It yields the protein CASSYGGQIENTIYF.